Each of the 15 T cell receptor beta chains below was sequenced from the same sample in a study of shared clonotypes between healthy human individuals. The protocol was immunoSEQ multiplex PCR, while the TCRdb copy is restricted to in-frame clones and leaves out a portion. This sample has 2 million to 2.5 million clones, with 90% to 96% found just once. Sequencing used naive CD4+ T cells sorted from blood. The subset is: CD45RA+ positively selected. The source of these receptors is a man between 18 and 29 years old in good health.

This clone appeared a single time. The chain uses TRBV19 and TRBJ2-1, with 7 bases fitting TRBD2. V was clipped by 2 bases and J by 3 bases; unmatched bases: 4. Germline CDR1 reads LNHDA; CDR2 reads SQIVND (reference sequence). The CDR3 contains 15 residues. The CDR3 nucleotides read TGTGCCAGTAGTATATTCAGCGGGGTCTACAATGAGCAGTTCTTC. Translated: CASSIFSGVYNEQFF.

This clone is a singleton in its sample. Germline is not matched at one junction end, which may reflect a read error. This chain links TRBV7-7 with TRBJ1-1; D not certain. CDR1 and CDR2 from the germline V gene are SSHAT and FNYEAQ (reference sequence). The CDR3 spans 15 residues. The CDR3, as DNA: TGTGCTAGCAGCCCACAAGCTACCCGAAGGACTGAAGCTTTCTTT. It translates to CASSPQATRRTEAFF.

The V gene is TRBV13, the J gene TRBJ1-6, with D perhaps matching TRBD1 (5 bases). CDR1 is PRHDT and CDR2 is FYEKMQ in the germline V gene (reference sequence). V gave up 6 bases and J gave up 6 bases, with 12 bases separating them. This CDR3 region has 14 residues. The CDR3 region is CASSPWGGNSPLHF. Here the CDR3 DNA reads TGTGCCAGCAGTCCTTGGGGGGGTAATTCACCCCTCCACTTT.

The chain carries TRBV6-1 and TRBJ2-7, with TRBD1 identical over 8 bases. Looked up from germline, CDR1 is MNHNS and CDR2 is SASEGT. Unmatched junction bases numbered 4, after V lost 5 bases and J lost 4 bases. The CDR3 spans 13 residues. The CDR3 region is CASSWQGAYEQYF. CDR3 in DNA: TGTGCCAGCAGTTGGCAGGGGGCGTACGAGCAGTACTTC.

In this sample, this clone turned up once. V is TRBV14 and J is TRBJ2-5; D is unclear. Deletions cut 5 bases from V and 7 bases from J, with 8 bases between. The CDR3 has 11 amino acids. Germline V gene sequence: CDR1 SGHDN, CDR2 FVKESK. The CDR3 is CASSFLGTQYF. CDR3 bases: TGTGCCAGCAGCTTCCTAGGGACCCAGTACTTC. The complete variable domain, with remaining parts taken from reference TRBV14 and TRBJ2-5, reads EAGVTQFPSHSVIEKGQTVTLRCDPISGHDNLYWYRRVMGKEIKFLLHFVKESKQDESGMPNNRFLAERTGGTYSTLKVQPAELEDSGVYFCASSFLGTQYFGPGTRLLVL.

In this sample, this clone turned up once. J is TRBJ1-6 and V is TRBV14; D remains unclear. Germline CDR1 is SGHDN and CDR2 is FVKESK. CDR3 length: 12 residues. The V gene lost 1 base and the J gene lost 10 bases, with 5 bases spanning the gap. CDR3 coding DNA: TGTGCCAGCAGCCAAGTTCGGTCACCCCTCCACTTT. Protein sequence: CASSQVRSPLHF. Complete variable domain (other parts from reference TRBV14 and TRBJ1-6): EAGVTQFPSHSVIEKGQTVTLRCDPISGHDNLYWYRRVMGKEIKFLLHFVKESKQDESGMPNNRFLAERTGGTYSTLKVQPAELEDSGVYFCASSQVRSPLHFGNGTRLTVT.

This clone was recorded only once. The gene calls are TRBV6-5 and TRBJ2-1; possible D gene TRBD2, 5 bases. The CDR3 totals 13 residues. Trimming took off 6 bases at V and 8 bases at J, with 14 bases between the two ends. Germline V lookup: CDR1 MNHEY, CDR2 SVGAGI. The DNA for the CDR3 is TGTGCCAGCAGCCCCGTCGGGATGGATGAGCAGTTCTTC. This gives the protein CASSPVGMDEQFF.

The chain carries TRBV19 and TRBJ2-1, with D perhaps matching TRBD2 (5 bases). Germline V CDR1 and CDR2: LNHDA, SQIVND (reference sequence). Between the trimmed V and J ends, which lost 6 bases and 0 bases, there was a span of 9 bases. The CDR3 totals 14 residues. CDR3 sequence: CASRQSGSYNEQFF. CDR3 in DNA: TGTGCCAGTAGACAGAGCGGCTCCTACAATGAGCAGTTCTTC.

CDR3 sequence reads: CASRTQGTTNEKLFF. In DNA form, the CDR3 reads TGTGCCAGCAGAACCCAAGGGACAACTAATGAAAAACTGTTTTTT. This rearrangement joins TRBV27 to TRBJ1-4; D gene uncertain. The germline CDR1 and CDR2 sequences are MNHEY and SMNVEV (reference sequence). This CDR3 has 15 amino acids. Trimming shortened V by 6 bases and J by 0 bases, and 11 bases separated the two germline ends.

V gene TRBV19 combines with J gene TRBJ1-5; TRBD1 matches at 8 bases. This CDR3 has 15 residues. V gave up 9 bases and J gave up 3 bases; unmatched junction bases: 10. The germline CDR1 and CDR2 sequences are LNHDA and SQIVND (reference sequence). The CDR3 DNA sequence: TGTGCCAGCTGCGGACAGGGCACAATCAATCAGCCCCAGCATTTT. It encodes CASCGQGTINQPQHF.

The chain couples TRBV6-5 to TRBJ1-2; 9 bases match TRBD1. The CDR3 is 14 residues long. Trimming at V came to 6 bases and at J to 7 bases, leaving 9 bases not matched to a gene. Germline CDR1 is MNHEY and CDR2 is SVGAGI. Here the CDR3 DNA reads TGTGCCAGCAGCCGAGGACAGGGGAGTGGTGGCTACACCTTC. This gives the protein CASSRGQGSGGYTF.

The chain employs TRBV2 and TRBJ2-2, with D unresolved. Trimming left V 3 bases short and J 1 base short, with 6 bases between. Germline V gene lookup returns CDR1 SNHLY and CDR2 FYNNEI. The CDR3 length is 14 residues. The CDR3 nucleotides read TGTGCCAGCAGTGACAGGAGGAACACCGGGGAGCTGTTTTTT. This encodes CASSDRRNTGELFF.

The chain joins TRBV18 to TRBJ2-1; D tentatively fits TRBD1 or TRBD2 (5 bases each). The V end was cut by 11 bases, the J end by 8 bases, with 13 bases between. The V gene's germline CDR1 is KGHSH and CDR2 LQKENI. The CDR3 contains 11 residues. The CDR3 region is CAGAMRDEQFF. CDR3 in DNA: TGTGCCGGGGCTATGAGGGATGAGCAGTTCTTC. The whole variable domain, filled in from reference TRBV18 and TRBJ2-1, reads NAGVMQNPRHLVRRRGQEARLRCSPMKGHSHVYWYRQLPEEGLKFMVYLQKENIIDESGMPKERFSAEFPKEGPSILRIQQVVRGDSAAYFCAGAMRDEQFFGPGTRLTVL.

The J gene is TRBJ1-4, the V gene TRBV5-4; D possibly corresponds to TRBD1 (5 bases). Germline CDR1 and CDR2: SGHNT and YYREEE (reference sequence). CDR3 length equals 15 residues. The V and J ends lost 4 bases and 0 bases respectively, with 10 bases between them. The CDR3 here is CASSVGGPTNEKLFF. CDR3 coding DNA: TGTGCCAGCAGCGTCGGGGGTCCAACTAATGAAAAACTGTTTTTT.

CDR3 sequence (DNA): TGTGCCAGCAGTGGCCCCCTCGGGAATAATGAAAAACTGTTTTTT. As protein: CASSGPLGNNEKLFF. The chain is built from TRBV6-1 and TRBJ1-4, with no clear D. V lost 4 bases to trimming and J lost 4 bases, with 13 bases between them. Germline V gives CDR1 MNHNS, CDR2 SASEGT. The CDR3 covers 15 residues.